A single TCR beta chain is shown here with its context. Its antigen remains unidentified. The sample belongs to a study of T cell repertoires in cytomegalovirus infection. Notes on the study in general: Based on cumulative public TCR beta family frequency, carriers of CMV plus the relevant HLA were identified.

TCRdb reprocessed the reads with MiXCR, giving one entry per CDR3 protein. The table lists 110,000 to 150,000 distinct CDR3 sequences, approximately 30% of them singletons, with roughly 51% in the top ten. CDR1 SGHVS and CDR2 FQNEAQ come from the germline V gene. With V trimmed by 5 bases and J by 2 bases, 2 bases remained unmatched. The CDR3 is 15 amino acids. The rearrangement joins TRBV7-8 to TRBJ2-6; 8 bases are a match to TRBD2. This sample comprised CD8+ T cells from cultured PBMCs, obtained from culture after CMV antigen stimulation. The receptor was isolated from a human donor in good health (CMV status not recorded). Some clones in this sample may be carry-over from other donors' samples. The CDR3 DNA reads TGTGCCAGCAGCCGGGGGGGAACTGGGGCCAACGTCCTGACTTTC. It encodes CASSRGGTGANVLTF.